This T cell receptor (beta chain) emerged from a study of CD8 T cells in ankylosing spondylitis (dated by TCRdb to about 2017). The study in broad terms: The study profiled T cell receptor beta repertoires in healthy donors and ankylosing spondylitis patients to find disease-linked TCR variants. In total, the full study cohort was made up of 108 healthy donors and roughly 27 ankylosing spondylitis patients. Peripheral blood was sampled, and synovial fluid was also collected from ankylosing spondylitis patients.

This clonotype was seen ten or more times. It has no known antigen specificity. Qualities for individual bases were not recorded, and no much larger clone is one base off. Overall study results and their limits: Some of the motif variants had been reported before in the synovial fluid and blood of reactive arthritis patients, a finding that suggests common disease-initiation mechanisms. Blood from ankylosing spondylitis patients appeared to be characterized by a TCR beta motif composed of eight or nine highly homologous amino acid variants. A CD8+ phenotype was shown by the disease-linked clones, which were found at relatively low frequencies in peripheral blood. According to the report, matched synovial fluid samples from ankylosing spondylitis patients were significantly enriched for the disease-linked clones.

Instrument on record: Illumina HiSeq 2500. Quantitative 5'-RACE with molecular barcodes was used to prepare TCR beta libraries. The authors' pipeline ran thus. A new computational method, built on a probabilistic model of VDJ rearrangement, was used to identify disease-linked TCR variants. TCRdb passed the public sequencing reads through fastp at Q25 and MiXCR, retaining productive beta sequences. Each entry is one CDR3 protein sequence, shown with its most common DNA and genes. The V and J calls come from TCRdb's annotation, not from the publication. The sample table lists more than 60,000 distinct CDR3 sequences, less than 6% of them with a count of one. The ten top clones hold around 2.2% of the sample. The germline ends are 8 bases apart after V is trimmed by 7 bases and J by 4 bases. The CDR3 holds 12 amino acids from the cysteine to the phenylalanine. Of the read, only the CDR3 DNA is kept; its 36 bases are in frame from base 1. In the germline V gene, CDR1 corresponds to SNHLY and CDR2 to FYNNEI.

The source is a male donor with ankylosing spondylitis or in good health (not recorded which). The specimen was blood, either unsorted or a sorted T cell fraction (not recorded which). The rearranged segments are TRBV2 and TRBJ1-3; the D gene lacks a confident call. The encoded CDR3 is CASIVDGNTIYF. Here is the DNA: TGTGCCAGCATCGTAGACGGAAACACCATATATTTT. Reference TRBV2 and TRBJ1-3 proteins supply the regions before and after the CDR3; the full variable domain is: EPEVTQTPSHQVTQMGQEVILRCVPISNHLYFYWYRQILGQKVEFLVSFYNNEISEKSEIFDDQFSVERPDGSNFTLKIRSTKLEDSAMYFCASIVDGNTIYFGEGSWLTVV.